A single sample is the source of the 20 T cell receptor beta chains below, sequenced in a study of CD4 T cells in relation to SARS-CoV-2 and coronaviruses. Their antigens are not known. The table came from immunoSEQ multiplex PCR; TCRdb's copy has only in-frame clones and leaves some out. The sample has about 20,000 clones; just over 65% are singletons. CD4+ T cells from unexposed donors were obtained before the COVID-19 pandemic (2011-2018). The cells were cultured for 10 days before CD4+ T cells were isolated. Input material: CD4+ T cells from PBMCs, cultured in vitro. Receptors originate from a human donor in good health.

This clone was counted only a few times. The chain joins TRBV20-1 to TRBJ2-2; no reliable D call. Germline CDR1 DFQATT, CDR2 SNEGSKA (reference sequence). Between the trimmed V and J ends, which lost 5 bases and 6 bases, there was a span of 7 bases. The CDR3 spans 11 residues. CDR3 residues: CSAASAGELFF. The DNA of the CDR3 is TGCAGTGCTGCATCAGCCGGGGAGCTGTTTTTT.

The CDR3 sequence is CASSLRGTANQPQHF. Written as DNA, the CDR3 is TGTGCCAGCAGCTTAAGAGGGACAGCTAATCAGCCCCAGCATTTT. The chain links TRBV11-2 to TRBJ1-5; TRBD1 matches at 7 bases. This CDR3 has 15 residues. V lost 2 bases to trimming and J lost 4 bases; unmatched junction nucleotides: 5. Germline-derived CDR1 and CDR2 are SGHAT and FQNNGV.

The chain combines TRBV6-5 with TRBJ2-7; 8 nucleotides match TRBD1. Germline CDR1 is MNHEY and CDR2 is SVGAGI. The CDR3 is made up of 14 amino acids. The junction had 7 bases not matched to a gene; V was cut back by 6 bases and J by 3 bases. The CDR3 coding sequence is TGTGCCAGCAGGCCAGGGGGCGCAAACTACGAGCAGTACTTC. It translates to CASRPGGANYEQYF.

J is TRBJ2-5 and V is TRBV3-1 (or the pseudogene TRBV3-2); D gene unclear. This CDR3 comprises 11 residues. Germline loops: CDR1 LGHDT, CDR2 YNNKEL (reference sequence). V was pared by 3 bases and J by 4 bases, with 3 bases between. CDR3 DNA: TGTGCCAGCAGCCACACAGAGACCCAGTACTTC. This sequence encodes CASSHTETQYF.

The V gene is TRBV19, the J gene TRBJ2-4, with TRBD1 as a possible D gene (7 bases). Germline V lookup: CDR1 LNHDA, CDR2 SQIVND (reference sequence). Deletions cut 3 bases from V and 6 bases from J, with 12 bases between. There are 14 residues in the CDR3. The chain's CDR3 is CASSIRQGGNIQYF. DNA for the CDR3: TGTGCCAGTAGTATTCGGCAGGGGGGAAACATTCAGTACTTC. The full variable domain, with the rest looked up from reference TRBV19 and TRBJ2-4, is DGGITQSPKYLFRKEGQNVTLSCEQNLNHDAMYWYRQDPGQGLRLIYYSQIVNDFQKGDIAEGYSVSREKKESFPLTVTSAQKNPTAFYLCASSIRQGGNIQYFGAGTRLSVL.

This rearrangement joins TRBV6-5 to TRBJ2-7; tentatively, D is TRBD1 or TRBD2 (5 bases each). V lost 2 bases and J lost 3, with 11 bases in between. The CDR3 has 14 residues. The germline CDR1 and CDR2 sequences are MNHEY and SVGAGI. CDR3 amino acids: CASSYVGANYEQYF. The CDR3 region has the DNA TGTGCCAGCAGTTACGTCGGGGCGAACTACGAGCAGTACTTC.

This clone came up once. This sequence joins TRBV7-2 and TRBJ2-7, with D perhaps assigned TRBD1 or TRBD2 (6 bases each). The CDR3 consists of 15 residues. Trimming took 5 bases from V and 3 from J, leaving 17 bases between them. CDR1 is SGHTA, CDR2 FQGNSA, per germline. In DNA form, the CDR3 reads TGTGCCAGCAGCCCCTCGGGGGCTAGGAGCTACGAGCAGTACTTC. This sequence encodes CASSPSGARSYEQYF.

The genes are TRBV7-9 and TRBJ1-4, with unresolved D. The germline V gene has CDR1 SEHNR and CDR2 FQNEAQ (reference sequence). CDR3 length: 15 residues. The V end lost 3 bases, the J end lost 5 bases, and 13 bases lay between the germline ends. The CDR3 nucleotides are TGTGCCAGCAGCTTTACATCCGGGGAGAATGAAAAACTGTTTTTT. Translating it yields CASSFTSGENEKLFF.

The genes are TRBV7-2 and TRBJ2-2, with 10 bases aligning to TRBD2. CDR1 is SGHTA, CDR2 FQGNSA, per germline. The CDR3 is made up of 14 amino acids. V lost 6 bases, J lost 6 bases, and 4 bases stayed unmatched. The CDR3 reads CASRRLAGAGELFF. The CDR3 DNA reads as TGTGCCAGCAGACGACTAGCGGGTGCCGGGGAGCTGTTTTTT.

This chain links TRBV19 with TRBJ2-3; TRBD1 matches 9 bases. This CDR3 region has 13 residues. Trimming at V came to 9 bases and at J to 5 bases, leaving 6 bases not matched to a gene. CDR1 is LNHDA, CDR2 SQIVND, per germline (reference sequence). The CDR3 sequence: CASRDRARDTQYF. CDR3 bases: TGTGCCAGCCGGGACAGGGCGCGAGATACGCAGTATTTT.

This clone was detected a few times. This chain connects TRBV28 to TRBJ1-6; 8 bases map to TRBD1. This CDR3 spans 14 amino acids. V lost 5 bases and J lost 5; bases outside the gene matches: 2. The germline V gene has CDR1 MDHEN and CDR2 SYDVKM. The CDR3 sequence is CASSQTGDNSPLHF. Written as DNA, the CDR3 is TGTGCCAGCAGTCAGACAGGGGATAATTCACCCCTCCACTTT.

The chain couples TRBV27 to TRBJ2-2, with a tentative D call TRBD2 (6 bases). Germline CDR1 MNHEY, CDR2 SMNVEV (reference sequence). The CDR3 is 16 residues long. Trimming stripped 3 bases from V and 8 bases from J, with 19 bases between. Here the CDR3 reads CASSLIASASSGELFF. CDR3 DNA sequence: TGTGCCAGCAGTTTGATCGCTAGCGCGTCGTCAGGGGAGCTGTTTTTT.

The rearrangement uses TRBV5-4 and TRBJ1-5; D call uncertain. This CDR3 is built from 13 residues. The V gene lost 2 bases and the J gene lost 9 bases, with 12 bases spanning the gap. From germline, CDR1 is SGHNT and CDR2 YYREEE (reference sequence). CDR3 loop: CASSLTPDGPQHF. The CDR3 bases are TGTGCCAGCAGCTTAACCCCGGACGGGCCCCAGCATTTT.

The chain recombines TRBV11-2 with TRBJ1-5, with a weak D call TRBD1 (5 bases). The V gene's germline CDR1 is SGHAT and CDR2 FQNNGV. V was shortened by 5 bases and J by 4 bases, with 9 bases between the two germline ends. This CDR3 contains 13 residues. The CDR3: CASSTQGNQPQHF. Here the CDR3 DNA reads TGTGCCAGCAGCACCCAGGGAAATCAGCCCCAGCATTTT.

The gene calls are TRBV5-1 and TRBJ1-1, with D possibly being TRBD1 (6 bases). The germline V and J ends were trimmed by 4 bases and 1 base, with 11 bases remaining between them. Germline CDR1 is SGHRS and CDR2 is YFSETQ. This CDR3 is 14 amino acids long. The CDR3, as DNA: TGCGCCAGCAGCGCCTCACAGGGGAACACTGAAGCTTTCTTT. This encodes CASSASQGNTEAFF.

The CDR3 DNA reads TGTGCCAGCAGTCCCGCGGCCGGCCCCTACGAGCAGTACTTC. This translates into CASSPAAGPYEQYF. V gene TRBV6-4 combines with J gene TRBJ2-7; D is unresolved. The CDR3 is 14 amino acids. With 5 bases removed from V and 2 bases from J, the gap between germline ends came to 13 bases. The V gene's germline CDR1 is MRHNA and CDR2 SNTAGT.

This clone was detected only a few times. This chain joins TRBV7-9 and TRBJ1-1; D ambiguous. Trimming stripped 0 bases from V and 11 bases from J, with 16 bases between. The length of the CDR3 is 14 residues. CDR1 is SEHNR, CDR2 FQNEAQ, per germline (reference sequence). CDR3: CASSLAGITVGAFF. CDR3 sequence (DNA): TGTGCCAGCAGCTTAGCAGGGATCACCGTCGGGGCTTTCTTT.

The rearrangement links TRBV28 to TRBJ1-4; D may be TRBD1 (5 bases). Trimming took 7 bases from V and 3 from J, leaving 18 bases between them. Germline V gene sequence: CDR1 MDHEN, CDR2 SYDVKM. CDR3 length: 16 residues. CDR3 amino acids: CASNPQGEVPNEKLFF. The CDR3 bases are TGTGCCAGCAATCCCCAGGGAGAGGTGCCTAATGAAAAACTGTTTTTT. The whole variable domain, filled in from reference TRBV28 and TRBJ1-4, reads DVKVTQSSRYLVKRTGEKVFLECVQDMDHENMFWYRQDPGLGLRLIYFSYDVKMKEKGDIPEGYSVSREKKERFSLILESASTNQTSMYLCASNPQGEVPNEKLFFGSGTQLSVL.

This chain joins TRBV7-9 and TRBJ2-1; 11 bases align to TRBD1. The CDR3 length is 15 residues. Unmatched junction bases numbered 3, after V lost 5 bases and J lost 3 bases. In germline, CDR1 is SEHNR, CDR2 FQNEAQ (reference sequence). CDR3 sequence reads: CASSQGQGVYNEQFF. CDR3 sequence (DNA): TGTGCCAGCAGCCAGGGACAGGGGGTCTACAATGAGCAGTTCTTC.

The chain has TRBV2 and TRBJ1-2; 7 bases align to TRBD1. This CDR3 is built from 15 residues. V trimming: 1 base; J trimming: 4 bases; junction bases outside the gene matches: 6. Germline V gives CDR1 SNHLY, CDR2 FYNNEI. The CDR3 nucleotides read TGTGCCAGCAGTGAAGGACTAGGACAGGTCTATGGCTACACCTTC. Translating gives CASSEGLGQVYGYTF.